The 19 T cell receptor beta chains below all came from one sample that was sequenced in a study of lymphopenia after photon versus proton radiotherapy. Produced via immunoSEQ multiplex PCR; TCRdb's table is partial and in-frame only. The sample shows roughly 41,000 clones, more than 70% of them seen only once. This specimen was peripheral blood, taken from a patient treated with photon-based radiotherapy. The receptors come from a man aged 50 to 60 with gastric cancer.

The rearrangement uses TRBV11-2 and TRBJ2-1; D is possibly TRBD1 (6 bases). Germline V gives CDR1 SGHAT, CDR2 FQNNGV. The CDR3 extends over 13 amino acids. Trimming stripped 4 bases from V and 6 bases from J, with 10 bases between. The CDR3, as DNA: TGTGCCAGCAGCTCGTGGACAGCCAATGAGCAGTTCTTC. As protein: CASSSWTANEQFF. Complete variable domain (other parts from reference TRBV11-2 and TRBJ2-1): EAGVAQSPRYKIIEKRQSVAFWCNPISGHATLYWYQQILGQGPKLLIQFQNNGVVDDSQLPKDRFSAERLKGVDSTLKIQPAKLEDSAVYLCASSSWTANEQFFGPGTRLTVL.

The J gene is TRBJ2-3, the V gene TRBV29-1, with D unclear. The CDR3 totals 12 residues. Germline V gene sequence: CDR1 SQVTM, CDR2 ANQGSEA. Trimming took off 4 bases at V and 4 bases at J, with 9 bases between the two ends. The DNA of the CDR3 is TGCAGCGTTGCTTCTGGGCCAGATACGCAGTATTTT. Protein product: CSVASGPDTQYF.

V is TRBV30 and J is TRBJ2-2, with 8 bases matching TRBD2. The CDR3 sequence is 15 residues long. J was trimmed by 5 bases and V by 2 bases; bases with no gene match: 7. The germline CDR1 and CDR2 sequences are GTSNPN and SVGIG (reference sequence). The chain's CDR3 is CAWSRGTSSTGELFF. CDR3 DNA sequence: TGTGCCTGGAGTAGAGGGACTAGTTCAACCGGGGAGCTGTTTTTT.

The chain employs TRBV7-2 and TRBJ1-2; no reliable D call. The CDR3 has 15 amino acids. V lost 6 bases to trimming and J lost 3 bases, with 17 bases between them. Germline assignment: CDR1 SGHTA and CDR2 FQGNSA. CDR3 protein: CASSLTSAGYYGYTF. CDR3 DNA sequence: TGTGCCAGCAGTCTCACATCGGCGGGTTACTATGGCTACACCTTC.

This clone was found once. The chain links TRBV19 to TRBJ1-5; D is perhaps TRBD1 (6 bases). Germline CDR1 LNHDA, CDR2 SQIVND (reference sequence). Trimming removed 9 bases at V and 9 bases at J, with 21 bases between. The CDR3 length is 14 residues. The CDR3 reads CASAMGGTNPPQHF. For the CDR3, the DNA is TGTGCCAGCGCCATGGGCGGGACAAACCCGCCCCAGCATTTT.

The V gene is TRBV30, the J gene TRBJ1-6; 9 bases match TRBD1. This CDR3 spans 14 amino acids. Germline V lookup: CDR1 GTSNPN, CDR2 SVGIG (reference sequence). V trimming: 3 bases; J trimming: 6 bases; junction bases outside the gene matches: 3. The CDR3, as DNA: TGTGCCTGGAGGGGGGACAGGGTTAATTCACCCCTCCACTTT. This encodes CAWRGDRVNSPLHF.

V gene TRBV11-2 combines with J gene TRBJ2-1, with D possibly TRBD2 on 5 matching bases. This CDR3 contains 15 residues. V was clipped by 0 bases and J by 3 bases, with 9 bases between them. CDR1 is SGHAT and CDR2 is FQNNGV in the germline V gene. The CDR3 spells CASSLEPSSYNEQFF. In DNA form, the CDR3 reads TGTGCCAGCAGCTTAGAACCTAGCAGCTACAATGAGCAGTTCTTC.

This clone was seen only a few times. The chain carries TRBV25-1 and TRBJ2-1; the match to TRBD2 covers 10 bases. The trim removed 2 bases at V and 8 bases at J, leaving 6 bases unmatched. The CDR3 consists of 15 residues. Per the germline V gene, CDR1 is MGHDK and CDR2 is SYGVNS. The CDR3 here is CASSERAGGTHEQFF. The CDR3 DNA reads TGTGCCAGCAGTGAAAGAGCGGGAGGGACACATGAGCAGTTCTTC. The full variable domain, in which reference TRBV25-1 and TRBJ2-1 provide the parts outside the CDR3, is EADIYQTPRYLVIGTGKKITLECSQTMGHDKMYWYQQDPGMELHLIHYSYGVNSTEKGDLSSESTVSRIRTEHFPLTLESARPSHTSQYLCASSERAGGTHEQFFGPGTRLTVL.

The chain links TRBV5-1 to TRBJ1-1; D gene uncertain. V gave up 0 bases and J gave up 2 bases, with 17 bases separating them. Germline-derived CDR1 and CDR2 are SGHRS and YFSETQ. This CDR3 has 17 residues. CDR3 nucleotide sequence: TGCGCCAGCAGCTTGGGGCTTCCTCTGGCGGTTAACACTGAAGCTTTCTTT. Protein sequence: CASSLGLPLAVNTEAFF.

The V gene is TRBV4-2, the J gene TRBJ2-2, with D perhaps matching TRBD1 (6 bases). The CDR3 loop spans 16 amino acids. The V end lost 1 base, the J end lost 3 bases, and 12 bases lay between the germline ends. From germline, CDR1 is LGHNA and CDR2 YNFKEQ. CDR3 sequence reads: CASSQAQAGDTGELFF. The CDR3 DNA is TGTGCCAGCAGCCAAGCGCAGGCAGGGGACACCGGGGAGCTGTTTTTT.

V is TRBV19 and J is TRBJ2-5, with D perhaps TRBD2 (6 bases). The V and J ends lost 1 base and 2 bases respectively, with 11 bases between them. Germline loops: CDR1 LNHDA, CDR2 SQIVND (reference sequence). The CDR3 runs to 15 residues. The CDR3 region has the DNA TGTGCCAGTAGTATAGTTAGGCGGGGTCAAGAGACCCAGTACTTC. This translates into CASSIVRRGQETQYF.

The CDR3 DNA sequence: TGTGCCAGCAGTGAAGCCGACAGGGGTCCTTACTATGGCTACACCTTC. It specifies CASSEADRGPYYGYTF. The chain combines TRBV6-1 with TRBJ1-2, with 8 bases aligning to TRBD1. CDR3 length equals 16 residues. The junction had 6 bases not matched to a gene; V was cut back by 0 bases and J by 3 bases. Germline assignment: CDR1 MNHNS and CDR2 SASEGT.

The chain employs TRBV13 and TRBJ2-5; a weak D match, TRBD1 (6 bases). The CDR3 totals 15 residues. Trimming removed 5 bases at V and 5 bases at J, with 18 bases between. Germline lookup yields CDR1 PRHDT and CDR2 FYEKMQ (reference sequence). CDR3 loop: CASSPWDKPGETQYF. The CDR3 DNA reads as TGTGCCAGCAGCCCCTGGGACAAACCAGGGGAGACCCAGTACTTC.

This clone was counted only a few times. This chain joins TRBV5-6 and TRBJ2-3; 16 bases are shared with TRBD2. The CDR3 is 19 residues long. Germline V gives CDR1 SGHDT, CDR2 YYEEEE. Losses at the gene ends were 4 bases for V and 3 bases for J; bases not matched to a gene: 11. Here the CDR3 DNA reads TGTGCCAGCAGCCCACTCCCGGGACTAGCGGGAGGGCCTACAGATACGCAGTATTTT. As protein: CASSPLPGLAGGPTDTQYF.

V gene TRBV15 combines with J gene TRBJ2-7; 11 bases map to TRBD1. The CDR3 contains 16 residues. The germline CDR1 and CDR2 sequences are LNHNV and YYDKDF (reference sequence). J was trimmed by 2 bases and V by 3 bases; bases with no gene match: 6. In DNA form, the CDR3 reads TGTGCCACCAGCAGGGACCGGGACAGGGGGACCTACGAGCAGTACTTC. It codes for CATSRDRDRGTYEQYF.

The V call is TRBV7-3, the J call TRBJ1-2; no reliable D call. Between the trimmed V and J ends, which lost 1 base and 6 bases, there was a span of 18 bases. CDR1 is SGHTA, CDR2 FQGTGA, per germline. This CDR3 comprises 16 residues. The CDR3 nucleotides read TGTGCCAGCAGCTTAATAGGTACTGCGAGCTTCGATGGCTACACCTTC. Translated: CASSLIGTASFDGYTF.

The CDR3 bases are TGTGCCAGCAGCTTAGGTGTAGGCACAGATACGCAGTATTTT. Amino acid sequence: CASSLGVGTDTQYF. This chain uses TRBV11-2 with TRBJ2-3; D is unclear. Germline CDR1 and CDR2: SGHAT and FQNNGV. Trimming took 1 base from V and 1 from J, leaving 6 bases between them. This CDR3 region has 14 residues.

The chain combines TRBV28 with TRBJ2-1; the D gene is possibly TRBD2 (7 bases). The CDR3 loop spans 12 amino acids. CDR1 is MDHEN, CDR2 SYDVKM, per germline. The V end lost 7 bases, the J end lost 12 bases, and 16 bases lay between the germline ends. CDR3 DNA: TGTGCCAGCAATAAATTGGGAGGGGGGCAGTTCTTC. Translation: CASNKLGGGQFF.

V is TRBV19 and J is TRBJ1-6, with a tentative D call TRBD1 (6 bases). Germline assignment: CDR1 LNHDA and CDR2 SQIVND (reference sequence). The V gene lost 6 bases and the J gene lost 5 bases, with 8 bases spanning the gap. CDR3 length: 13 residues. The CDR3: CASSDRNNSPLHF. CDR3 DNA: TGTGCCAGTAGCGACAGGAATAATTCACCCCTCCACTTT.